This TCR beta chain was recovered during a study of cytomegalovirus exposure and HLA in healthy donors. General observations from the study: Generally TCR sequences proved uncommon, though certain public TCRs appeared in numerous donors. Earlier analysis found most TCR beta V segments productive about 87% or about 30% of the time.

A multiplex PCR was run with 60 Vbeta primers and 13 Jbeta primers. Libraries were prepared by immunoSEQ multiplex PCR; TCRdb keeps only in-frame clonotypes and omits some of them. The sample lists about 150,000 clones; roughly 80% were seen once. Of note for this clone: Antigen specificity is unknown.

This CDR3 has 15 residues. Trimming took 6 bases from V and 0 from J, leaving 14 bases between them. Per the germline V gene, CDR1 is LNHDA and CDR2 is SQIVND (reference sequence). Input material: PBMCs. The chain joins TRBV19 to TRBJ1-2; D is uncertain. This clonotype originated in a man aged 35-49 years in good health and CMV-seronegative. The CDR3 DNA reads as TGTGCCAGTAGCGTTCCGACCACTACTAACTATGGCTACACCTTC. Its protein product is CASSVPTTTNYGYTF. The entire variable domain, with the rest obtained from reference TRBV19 and TRBJ1-2, is as follows: DGGITQSPKYLFRKEGQNVTLSCEQNLNHDAMYWYRQDPGQGLRLIYYSQIVNDFQKGDIAEGYSVSREKKESFPLTVTSAQKNPTAFYLCASSVPTTTNYGYTFGSGTRLTVV.